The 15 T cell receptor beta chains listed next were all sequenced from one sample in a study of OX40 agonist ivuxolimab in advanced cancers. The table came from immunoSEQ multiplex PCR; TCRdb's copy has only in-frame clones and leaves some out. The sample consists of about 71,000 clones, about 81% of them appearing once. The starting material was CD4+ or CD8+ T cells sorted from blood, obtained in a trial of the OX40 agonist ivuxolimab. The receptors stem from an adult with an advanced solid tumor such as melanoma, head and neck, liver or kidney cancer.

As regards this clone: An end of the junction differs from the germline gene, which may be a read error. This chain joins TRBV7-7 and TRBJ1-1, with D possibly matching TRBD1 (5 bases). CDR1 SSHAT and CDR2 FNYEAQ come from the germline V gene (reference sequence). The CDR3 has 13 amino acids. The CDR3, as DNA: TGTGCTAGCAGCCAAGGGACGAACACTGAAGCTTTCTTT. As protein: CASSQGTNTEAFF.

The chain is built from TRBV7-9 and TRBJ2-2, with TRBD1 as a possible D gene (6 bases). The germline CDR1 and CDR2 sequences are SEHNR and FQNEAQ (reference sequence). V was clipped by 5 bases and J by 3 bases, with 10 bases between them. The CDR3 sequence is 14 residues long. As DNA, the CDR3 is TGTGCCAGCAGCAATTACAGGGACACCGGGGAGCTGTTTTTT. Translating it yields CASSNYRDTGELFF.

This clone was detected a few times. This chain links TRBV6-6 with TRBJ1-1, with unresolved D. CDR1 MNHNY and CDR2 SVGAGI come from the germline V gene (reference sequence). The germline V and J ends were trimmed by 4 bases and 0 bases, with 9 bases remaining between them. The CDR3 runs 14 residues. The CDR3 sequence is CASSLLGLNTEAFF. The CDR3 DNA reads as TGTGCCAGCAGTTTGCTGGGTTTGAACACTGAAGCTTTCTTT.

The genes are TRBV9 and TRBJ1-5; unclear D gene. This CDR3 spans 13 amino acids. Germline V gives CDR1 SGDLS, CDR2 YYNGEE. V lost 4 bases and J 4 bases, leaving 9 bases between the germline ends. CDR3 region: CASSLSGNQPQHF. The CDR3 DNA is TGTGCCAGCAGCCTGTCGGGAAATCAGCCCCAGCATTTT.

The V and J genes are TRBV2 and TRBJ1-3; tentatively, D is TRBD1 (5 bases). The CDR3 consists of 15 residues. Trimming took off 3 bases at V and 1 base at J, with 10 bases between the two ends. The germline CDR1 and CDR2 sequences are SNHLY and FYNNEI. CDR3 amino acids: CASSDGGASGNTIYF. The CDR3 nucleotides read TGTGCCAGCAGTGACGGTGGGGCTTCTGGAAACACCATATATTTT.

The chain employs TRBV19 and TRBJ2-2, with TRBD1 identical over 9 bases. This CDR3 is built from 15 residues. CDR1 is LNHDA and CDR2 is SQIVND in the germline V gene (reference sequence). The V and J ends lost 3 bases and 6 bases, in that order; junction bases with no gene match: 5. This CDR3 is CASSMGQGQSGELFF. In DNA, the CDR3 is TGTGCCAGTAGTATGGGACAGGGACAGTCCGGGGAGCTGTTTTTT.

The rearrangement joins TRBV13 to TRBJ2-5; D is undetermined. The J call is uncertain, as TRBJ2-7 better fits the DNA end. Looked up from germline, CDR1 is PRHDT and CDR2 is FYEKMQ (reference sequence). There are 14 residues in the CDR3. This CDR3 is CASSLKPSQYEQYF. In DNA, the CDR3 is TGTGCCAGCAGCCTAAAACCTAGTCAGTACGAGCAGTACTTC.

CDR3 sequence (DNA): TGTGCCAGCAGCCCCGTTGGGGGAGGTCCCGCTGAAGCTTTCTTT. Translating it yields CASSPVGGGPAEAFF. The rearrangement links TRBV14 to TRBJ1-1, with a weak D call TRBD1 (5 bases). This CDR3 is built from 15 residues. Trimming pared 4 bases from V and 6 bases from J, leaving 18 bases between. Germline loops: CDR1 SGHDN, CDR2 FVKESK.

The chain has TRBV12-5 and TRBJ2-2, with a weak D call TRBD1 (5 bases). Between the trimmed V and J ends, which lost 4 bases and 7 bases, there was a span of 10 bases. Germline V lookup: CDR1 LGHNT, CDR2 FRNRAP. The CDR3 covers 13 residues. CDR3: CASGSTTGGELFF. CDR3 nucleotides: TGTGCTAGTGGTTCGACAACAGGCGGGGAGCTGTTTTTT.

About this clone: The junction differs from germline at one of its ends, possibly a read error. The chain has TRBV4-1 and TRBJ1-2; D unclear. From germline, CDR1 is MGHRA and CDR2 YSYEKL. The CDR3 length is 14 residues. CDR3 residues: CASSQIDEGYGYTF. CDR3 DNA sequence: TGTGCCAGCAGCCAGATAGACGAGGGTTATGGCTACACCTTC.

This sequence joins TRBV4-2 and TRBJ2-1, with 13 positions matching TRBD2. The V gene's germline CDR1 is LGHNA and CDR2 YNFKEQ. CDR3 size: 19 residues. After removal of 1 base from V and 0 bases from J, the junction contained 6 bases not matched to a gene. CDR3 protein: CASSQGTSGGKSSYNEQFF. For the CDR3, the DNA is TGTGCCAGCAGCCAAGGGACTAGCGGGGGCAAGAGCTCCTACAATGAGCAGTTCTTC.

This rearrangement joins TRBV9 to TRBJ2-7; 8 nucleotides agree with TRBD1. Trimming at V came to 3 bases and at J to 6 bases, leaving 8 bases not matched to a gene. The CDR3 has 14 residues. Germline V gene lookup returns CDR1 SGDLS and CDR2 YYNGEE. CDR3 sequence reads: CASSGLGQGGEQYF. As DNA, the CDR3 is TGTGCCAGCAGCGGATTAGGACAGGGTGGCGAGCAGTACTTC.

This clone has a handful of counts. The CDR3 region has the DNA TGTGCCAGCAGTTACTGGCTCGGCTACGAGCAGTACTTC. Its protein is CASSYWLGYEQYF. The rearrangement joins TRBV6-5 to TRBJ2-7; D gene ambiguous. Germline V lookup: CDR1 MNHEY, CDR2 SVGAGI. This CDR3 has 13 amino acids. Trimming shortened V by 1 base and J by 3 bases, and 7 bases separated the two germline ends.

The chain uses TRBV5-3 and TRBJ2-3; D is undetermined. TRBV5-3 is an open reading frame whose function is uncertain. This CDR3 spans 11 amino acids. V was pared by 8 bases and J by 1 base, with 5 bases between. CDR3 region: CASPGTDTQYF. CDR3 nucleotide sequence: TGTGCCAGCCCCGGCACAGATACGCAGTATTTT.

This CDR3 reads CASSPGRLAGDHSYNEQFF. As DNA, the CDR3 is TGTGCCAGCTCACCGGGGCGACTAGCGGGGGACCACTCCTACAATGAGCAGTTCTTC. The rearrangement joins TRBV18 to TRBJ2-1, with 12 bases fitting TRBD2. Trimming took 3 bases from V and 0 from J; bases not matched to a gene: 9. Germline assignment: CDR1 KGHSH and CDR2 LQKENI. The CDR3 loop spans 19 amino acids.